Following are 12 T cell receptor beta chains from one sample sequenced in a study of response to subunit inactivated influenza vaccine. TCRdb used MiXCR to reprocess the RT-PCR reads, holding one entry per CDR3 protein. Of 500,000 or so distinct CDR3 sequences listed, approximately 15% are singletons. The material sequenced was CD4+ T cells sorted from PBMCs, taken less than 30 months after vaccination. These TCRs come from a man between 50 and 69 years old who received an inactivated influenza vaccine.

The chain carries TRBV6-1 and TRBJ2-3; 11 positions agree with TRBD2. The CDR3 contains 16 residues. The junction had 12 bases not matched to a gene; V was cut back by 6 bases and J by 7 bases. Germline CDR1 reads MNHNS; CDR2 reads SASEGT. This CDR3 is CASSPGASGGFYTQYF. The CDR3 nucleotides are TGTGCCAGCAGCCCGGGGGCTAGCGGGGGGTTTTATACGCAGTATTTT.

In its sample, this clonotype was seen many times. V gene TRBV4-1 combines with J gene TRBJ2-1, with D perhaps TRBD2 (6 bases). In germline, CDR1 is MGHRA, CDR2 YSYEKL. The CDR3 extends over 16 amino acids. V was shortened by 4 bases and J by 6 bases, with 19 bases between the two germline ends. The CDR3 reads CASSPIAELAVNEQFF. CDR3 DNA: TGCGCCAGCAGCCCTATAGCCGAACTAGCAGTCAATGAGCAGTTCTTC.

V and J are TRBV12-3 or TRBV12-4 and TRBJ1-1, with 7 nucleotides matching TRBD1. This CDR3 region has 17 residues. Trimming cost V 3 bases and J 4 bases; bases outside gene matches: 14. CDR3 sequence reads: CASSFIGYDRVGTEAFF. CDR3 bases: TGTGCCAGCAGTTTTATAGGCTATGACAGGGTGGGCACTGAAGCTTTCTTT.

The rearrangement uses TRBV5-1 and TRBJ2-7; tentatively, D is TRBD1 or TRBD2 (5 bases each). The CDR3 is made up of 12 amino acids. V lost 7 bases and J lost 4, with 12 bases in between. The V gene's germline CDR1 is SGHRS and CDR2 YFSETQ. The CDR3 bases are TGCGCCAGCGGGGACGGAATATACGAGCAGTACTTC. The encoded protein is CASGDGIYEQYF. The full variable domain, completed using reference TRBV5-1 and TRBJ2-7, is KAGVTQTPRYLIKTRGQQVTLSCSPISGHRSVSWYQQTPGQGLQFLFEYFSETQRNKGNFPGRFSGRQFSNSRSEMNVSTLELGDSALYLCASGDGIYEQYFGPGTRLTVT.

V is TRBV20-1 and J is TRBJ2-1; D might be TRBD1 or TRBD2, each matching 5 bases. CDR3 length: 13 residues. V lost 7 bases and J 6 bases, leaving 16 bases between the germline ends. Germline CDR1 is DFQATT and CDR2 is SNEGSKA (reference sequence). The CDR3 reads CSVNRDASNEQFF. The CDR3 DNA follows: TGCAGTGTAAACCGGGACGCTTCCAATGAGCAGTTCTTC.

This clonotype was picked up a small number of times. The J gene is TRBJ2-7, the V gene TRBV7-9; TRBD2 agrees at 9 bases. Germline V lookup: CDR1 SEHNR, CDR2 FQNEAQ (reference sequence). With 0 bases clipped from V and 0 bases from J, the junction kept 3 bases outside the gene matches. The CDR3 covers 16 residues. The CDR3 spells CASSLALAGNSYEQYF. Here the CDR3 DNA reads TGTGCCAGCAGCTTAGCACTAGCGGGTAACTCCTACGAGCAGTACTTC.

The chain has TRBV6-1 and TRBJ2-2; 9 bases map to TRBD1. The trim removed 7 bases at V and 5 bases at J, leaving 5 bases unmatched. CDR1 MNHNS and CDR2 SASEGT come from the germline V gene. This CDR3 has 14 amino acids. The CDR3 DNA is TGTGCCAGCACCGGGACAGGGAGTACCGGGGAGCTGTTTTTT. Its protein is CASTGTGSTGELFF.

This chain uses TRBV28 with TRBJ2-3, with 12 bases identical to TRBD2. This CDR3 is built from 16 residues. CDR1 MDHEN and CDR2 SYDVKM come from the germline V gene. The V gene end was trimmed by 3 bases and the J gene end by 6 bases; junction bases not matched to a gene: 7. The chain's CDR3 is CASSFPTSGRGDTQYF. In DNA form, the CDR3 reads TGTGCCAGCAGTTTCCCGACTAGCGGGAGAGGGGATACGCAGTATTTT.

The chain carries TRBV5-4 and TRBJ1-5, with 7 bases matching TRBD1. The CDR3 is 15 amino acids. Germline CDR1 is SGHNT and CDR2 is YYREEE (reference sequence). Losses at the gene ends were 4 bases for V and 7 bases for J; bases not matched to a gene: 11. As DNA, the CDR3 is TGTGCCAGCAGCCAGGGGGGGTCGGAGGGACAGCCCCAGCATTTT. Translated: CASSQGGSEGQPQHF. Together with reference TRBV5-4 and TRBJ1-5, the CDR3 gives the full variable domain: ETGVTQSPTHLIKTRGQQVTLRCSSQSGHNTVSWYQQALGQGPQFIFQYYREEENGRGNFPPRFSGLQFPNYSSELNVNALELDDSALYLCASSQGGSEGQPQHFGDGTRLSIL.

This clonotype was detected only a few times. The J gene is TRBJ2-4, the V gene TRBV7-9, with 7 bases lining up with TRBD2. CDR3 size: 14 residues. Trimming removed 5 bases from V and 3 bases from J; junction bases left unmatched: 4. In germline, CDR1 is SEHNR, CDR2 FQNEAQ (reference sequence). This chain's CDR3 is CASSGRVGKNIQYF. CDR3 DNA sequence: TGTGCCAGCAGCGGGAGGGTTGGCAAAAACATTCAGTACTTC.

This clonotype has a handful of counts. This sequence joins TRBV28 and TRBJ1-1; D gene ambiguous. V was shortened by 4 bases and J by 5 bases, with 14 bases between the two germline ends. CDR3 length: 14 residues. Germline V lookup: CDR1 MDHEN, CDR2 SYDVKM. CDR3 sequence reads: CASSSPPGKTEAFF. The CDR3 nucleotides are TGTGCCAGCAGTTCCCCCCCGGGGAAAACTGAAGCTTTCTTT.

The sample holds one count of this clonotype. The rearrangement joins TRBV19 to TRBJ1-1; 9 nucleotides align to TRBD1. CDR3 length: 14 residues. With V trimmed by 6 bases and J by 5 bases, 7 bases remained unmatched. Germline CDR1 reads LNHDA; CDR2 reads SQIVND (reference sequence). CDR3 DNA sequence: TGTGCCAGTAGCTATCTGACAGGGGGAACTGAAGCTTTCTTT. As protein: CASSYLTGGTEAFF.